This T cell receptor beta chain was recorded in a study of shared clonotypes between healthy human individuals (TCRdb year 2020). Background on the whole study: A couple of women and a few men aged 18 to 49 years were included in the cohort. For each donor, three plates each were used for CD4 naive and CD4 memory, two plates were used for CD8 naive, and one plate was used for CD8 memory. To estimate repertoire size and how much clonotypes are shared between individuals, the study performed deep sequencing of blood TCR repertoires from roughly five healthy adults. To increase sequencing depth and limit assay-specific biases, TCR repertoire library preparation and sequencing were carried out by different laboratories using diverse techniques. Each donor's leukapheresis produced roughly between roughly 0.85 and 9.5 billion PBMCs. Overall study outcomes, separate from this receptor: Sampling was restricted to blood, and TCR repertoires in tissue are likely to differ from TCR repertoires in blood. Even with the large sequencing depth, rarefaction of the sorted-subset datasets indicated that sequencing was incomplete. Pairwise subsampling indicated that sequencing depth was expected to affect the degree of clonotype sharing among donors. Compared with non-shared clonotypes, the clonotypes found in all four sorted-subset donors had higher generation probabilities. Because the study included only a small number of donors, the genetic and exposure-history diversity represented was limited. When a few donors were compared, the shared fraction of clonotypes was roughly 5% for naive CD4, 3.5% to 4% for naive CD8, 2.3% for memory CD4, and 0.35% to 0.4% for memory CD8. Naive subsets generally had larger estimated clonotype richness than memory subsets.

Cut back by 4 bases and 0 bases, the V and J ends lie 7 bases apart. The germline V gene sets CDR1 to SGHDN and CDR2 to FVKESK. Measured from the cysteine to the phenylalanine, the CDR3 is 14 residues long. Solely the CDR3 DNA is kept, with 42 bases framed from the first base. Using the deep immunoSEQ assay, multiplex PCR amplified TCR CDR3 regions from genomic DNA. Extracted genomic DNA from each cell subset was distributed evenly across all wells of several immunoSEQ 96-well plates, and each plate was treated as a replicate. For sorted subsets, approximately 200 ng of genomic DNA, equivalent to around 29,000 T cell genomes, went into each replicate PCR. Purified libraries were quantified with a Qubit 3.0 fluorometer, sized on a Bioanalyzer 2100, and re-quantified with the KAPA Library Quantification kit. Every immunoSEQ 96-well plate was sequenced on a dedicated single-read 150-cycle Illumina NextSeq 550 flow cell. The authors processed their data as follows. The immunoSEQ output contained only junctional sequences without quality scores, so filtering could not match that applied to full-length reads. Sequences were annotated with PyIR, a Python wrapper for IgBLAST v1.9, and V/J genes and CDR3 were assigned using IMGT germline references. Reads were removed for weak V/J assignments (E-value above 1e-6), missing CDR3, stop codons, out-of-frame junctions, or ambiguous translated residues. V3J clonotypes were defined by identical inferred V gene, J gene, and CDR3 amino acid sequence. The percentage overlap between two repertoires was calculated by dividing the number of shared unique clonotypes by the size of the smaller repertoire. Repertoire richness was assessed with RTK rarefaction, the Chao1 estimator, and Recon v2.1 estimates of unobserved clonotypes. For all TCRbeta clonotypes obtained by the gDNA method from a handful of donors, generation probabilities were computed with OLGA. TCRdb took over this immuneACCESS table, retaining in-frame rearrangements with V and J assigned. Such tables are incomplete; in checked studies, under half of the missing clones stem from an unresolved V gene, and the remainder is unexplained. V, J and clone size reflect that table, while D and trimming were determined from the DNA. Present in this sample are approximately 720,000 clones, 92% of which were seen just once. 20% to 25% of the sample is in the top ten clones.

CD8 naive samples consisted of CD45RO-negative cells that were positively selected for CCR7, yielding a CD45RA+CCR7+ population without TemRA cells. The donors were healthy, HIV-negative adults who had no recently reported acute infections or vaccinations. Every donor was a Caucasian adult living in Nashville, Tennessee, USA. Blood was obtained by leukapheresis, after which PBMCs were separated by Ficoll-Histopaque density gradient centrifugation and cryopreserved in liquid nitrogen vapor phase. Analytical flow cytometry was used to check the purity and quantity of each magnetically sorted T cell population. From each sorted fraction, genomic DNA was isolated and quantified by UV absorbance on a Nanodrop 2000c. A remark on this clone: It has no known antigen specificity. No base quality values were provided; no much bigger clone lies one nucleotide off.

Sample: naive CD8+ T cells sorted from blood. Read against the paper, the sample's cell subset or site label means: CD45RA+CCR7+. Recombination connected TRBV14 to TRBJ1-3; the D gene is perhaps TRBD1, on 6 matching bases. The TCR sequence derives from a man in his thirties or forties in good health. The DNA is as follows: TGTGCCAGCAGCCCGACAGGCTCTGGAAACACCATATATTTT. Its amino acids are CASSPTGSGNTIYF.